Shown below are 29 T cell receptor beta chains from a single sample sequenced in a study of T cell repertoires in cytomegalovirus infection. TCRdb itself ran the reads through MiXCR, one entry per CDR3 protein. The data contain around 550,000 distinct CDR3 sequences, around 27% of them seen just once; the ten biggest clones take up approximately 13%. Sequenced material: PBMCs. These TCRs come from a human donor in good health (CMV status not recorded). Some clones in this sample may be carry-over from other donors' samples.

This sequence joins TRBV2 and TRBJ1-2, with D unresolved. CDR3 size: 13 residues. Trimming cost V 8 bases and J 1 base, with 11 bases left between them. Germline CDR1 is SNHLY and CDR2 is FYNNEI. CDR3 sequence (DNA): TGTGCCAGCTGTCAGAACATTAACTATGGCTACACCTTC. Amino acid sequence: CASCQNINYGYTF.

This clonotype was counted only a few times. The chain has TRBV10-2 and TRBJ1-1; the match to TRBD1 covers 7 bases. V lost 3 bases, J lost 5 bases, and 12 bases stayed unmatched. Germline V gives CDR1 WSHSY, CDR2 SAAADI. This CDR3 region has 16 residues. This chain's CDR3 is CASSEILQGRGTEAFF. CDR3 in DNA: TGCGCCAGCAGTGAAATCCTACAGGGGAGAGGGACTGAAGCTTTCTTT.

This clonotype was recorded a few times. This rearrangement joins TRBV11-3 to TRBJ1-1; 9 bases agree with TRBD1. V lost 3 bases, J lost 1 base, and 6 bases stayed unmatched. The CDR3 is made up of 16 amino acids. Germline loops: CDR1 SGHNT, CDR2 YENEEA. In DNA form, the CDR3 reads TGTGCCAGCAGCTTTGGGACAGGGACCCCGAACACTGAAGCTTTCTTT. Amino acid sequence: CASSFGTGTPNTEAFF.

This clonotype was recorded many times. In DNA, the CDR3 is TGTGCCAGCAGCTTACCCGACTCGAGTGAGCAGTTCTTC. It specifies CASSLPDSSEQFF. The chain has TRBV7-3 and TRBJ2-1; D gene unclear. Deletions cut 2 bases from V and 9 bases from J, with 11 bases between. Germline assignment: CDR1 SGHTA and CDR2 FQGTGA. This CDR3 contains 13 residues.

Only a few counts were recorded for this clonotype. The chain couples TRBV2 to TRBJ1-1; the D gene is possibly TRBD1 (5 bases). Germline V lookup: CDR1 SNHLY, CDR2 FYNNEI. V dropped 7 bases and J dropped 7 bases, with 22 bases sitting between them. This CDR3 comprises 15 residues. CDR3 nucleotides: TGTGCCAGCATCCTTGGCGGGGACGGGGTGGGTGAAGCTTTCTTT. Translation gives CASILGGDGVGEAFF.

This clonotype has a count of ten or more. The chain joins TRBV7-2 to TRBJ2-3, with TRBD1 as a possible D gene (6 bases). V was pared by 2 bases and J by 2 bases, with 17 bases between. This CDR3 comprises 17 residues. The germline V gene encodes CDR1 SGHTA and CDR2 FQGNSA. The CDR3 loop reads CASSLNGQGRVTDTQYF. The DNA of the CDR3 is TGTGCCAGCAGCTTAAACGGCCAGGGGCGAGTCACAGATACGCAGTATTTT.

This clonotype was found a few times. CDR3 amino acids: CASSLARGRQPQHF. The DNA of the CDR3 is TGCGCCAGCAGCCTAGCAAGGGGACGGCAGCCCCAGCATTTT. The chain is built from TRBV4-1 and TRBJ1-5, with TRBD1 as a possible D gene (5 bases). The germline CDR1 and CDR2 sequences are MGHRA and YSYEKL. The CDR3 has 14 amino acids. Deletions cut 4 bases from V and 7 bases from J, with 14 bases between.

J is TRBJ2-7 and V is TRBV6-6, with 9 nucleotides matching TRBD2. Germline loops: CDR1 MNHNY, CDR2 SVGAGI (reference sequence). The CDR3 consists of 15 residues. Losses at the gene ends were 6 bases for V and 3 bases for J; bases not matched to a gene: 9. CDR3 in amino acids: CASRNSGRIFYEQYF. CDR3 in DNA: TGTGCCAGCAGAAACAGCGGGAGGATCTTCTACGAGCAGTACTTC.

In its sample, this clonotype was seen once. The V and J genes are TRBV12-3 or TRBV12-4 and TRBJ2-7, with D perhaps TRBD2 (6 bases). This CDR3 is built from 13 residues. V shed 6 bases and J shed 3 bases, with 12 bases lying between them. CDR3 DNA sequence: TGTGCCAGCAGCCTTAGCGGCCTCTACGAGCAGTACTTC. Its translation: CASSLSGLYEQYF.

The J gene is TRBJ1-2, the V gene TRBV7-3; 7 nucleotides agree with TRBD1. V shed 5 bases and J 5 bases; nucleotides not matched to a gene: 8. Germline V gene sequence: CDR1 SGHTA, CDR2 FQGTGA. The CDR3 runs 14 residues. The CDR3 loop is CASSGTTGSYGYTF. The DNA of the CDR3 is TGTGCCAGCAGCGGAACGACAGGGTCTTATGGCTACACCTTC. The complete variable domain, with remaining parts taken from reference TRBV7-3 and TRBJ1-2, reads GAGVSQTPSNKVTEKGKYVELRCDPISGHTALYWYRQSLGQGPEFLIYFQGTGAADDSGLPNDRFFAVRPEGSVSTLKIQRTERGDSAVYLCASSGTTGSYGYTFGSGTRLTVV.

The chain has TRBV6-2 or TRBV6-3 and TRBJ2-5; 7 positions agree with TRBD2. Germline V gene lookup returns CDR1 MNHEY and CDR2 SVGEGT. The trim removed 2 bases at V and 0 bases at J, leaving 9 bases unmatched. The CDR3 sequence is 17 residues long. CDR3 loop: CASSYPDRGGYQETQYF. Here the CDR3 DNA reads TGTGCCAGCAGTTACCCGGACCGGGGAGGGTACCAAGAGACCCAGTACTTC.

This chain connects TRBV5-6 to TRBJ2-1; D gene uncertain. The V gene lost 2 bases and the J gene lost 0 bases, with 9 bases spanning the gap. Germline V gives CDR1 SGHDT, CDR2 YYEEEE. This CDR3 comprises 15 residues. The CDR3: CASSLVQSSYNEQFF. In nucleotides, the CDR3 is TGTGCCAGCAGCTTAGTTCAAAGCTCCTACAATGAGCAGTTCTTC.

The CDR3 DNA follows: TGTGCCAGCAGTGGCCACCTTGAACTAGCGGGAGGGCCCCACGAGCAGTACGTC. It yields the protein CASSGHLELAGGPHEQYV. The chain joins TRBV6-4 to TRBJ2-7; 13 bases are a match to TRBD2. Germline loops: CDR1 MRHNA, CDR2 SNTAGT. The CDR3 is 18 amino acids. V lost 4 bases to trimming and J lost 5 bases; unmatched junction nucleotides: 14.

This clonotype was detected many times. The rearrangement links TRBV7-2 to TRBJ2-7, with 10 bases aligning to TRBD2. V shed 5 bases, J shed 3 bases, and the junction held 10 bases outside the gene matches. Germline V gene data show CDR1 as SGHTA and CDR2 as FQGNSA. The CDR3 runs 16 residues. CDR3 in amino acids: CASSILQWTSGYEQYF. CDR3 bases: TGTGCCAGCAGCATTCTCCAATGGACTAGCGGCTACGAGCAGTACTTC.

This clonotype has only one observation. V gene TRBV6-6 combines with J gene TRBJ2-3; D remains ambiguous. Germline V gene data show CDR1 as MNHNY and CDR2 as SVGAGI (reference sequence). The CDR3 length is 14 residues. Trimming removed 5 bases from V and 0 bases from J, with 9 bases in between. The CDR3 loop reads CASSGRWSTDTQYF. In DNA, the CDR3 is TGTGCCAGCAGTGGGCGTTGGAGCACAGATACGCAGTATTTT.

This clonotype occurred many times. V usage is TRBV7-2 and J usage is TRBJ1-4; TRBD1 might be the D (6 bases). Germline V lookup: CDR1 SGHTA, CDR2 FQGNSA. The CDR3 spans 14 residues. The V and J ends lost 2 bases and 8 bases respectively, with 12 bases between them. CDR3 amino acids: CASSLNQGREKLFF. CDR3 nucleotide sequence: TGTGCCAGCAGCTTAAACCAGGGGCGGGAAAAACTGTTTTTT.

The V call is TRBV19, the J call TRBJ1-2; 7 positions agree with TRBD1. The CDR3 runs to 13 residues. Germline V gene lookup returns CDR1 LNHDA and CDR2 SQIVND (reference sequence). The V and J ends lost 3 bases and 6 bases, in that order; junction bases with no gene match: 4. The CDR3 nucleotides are TGTGCCAGTAGTATCGACAGGGCCGATGGCTACACCTTC. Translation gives CASSIDRADGYTF.

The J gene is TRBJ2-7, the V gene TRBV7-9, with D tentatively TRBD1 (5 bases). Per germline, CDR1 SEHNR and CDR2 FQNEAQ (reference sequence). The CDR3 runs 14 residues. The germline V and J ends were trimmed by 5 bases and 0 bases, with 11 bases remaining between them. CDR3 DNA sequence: TGTGCCAGCAGCACGACAGAGAACTCCTACGAGCAGTACGTC. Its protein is CASSTTENSYEQYV.

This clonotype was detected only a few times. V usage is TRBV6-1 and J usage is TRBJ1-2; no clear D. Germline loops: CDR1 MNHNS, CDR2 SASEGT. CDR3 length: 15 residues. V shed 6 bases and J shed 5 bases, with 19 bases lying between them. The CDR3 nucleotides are TGTGCCAGCAGCCAGTTGTACGGTGGTGGATATGGCTACACCTTC. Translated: CASSQLYGGGYGYTF.

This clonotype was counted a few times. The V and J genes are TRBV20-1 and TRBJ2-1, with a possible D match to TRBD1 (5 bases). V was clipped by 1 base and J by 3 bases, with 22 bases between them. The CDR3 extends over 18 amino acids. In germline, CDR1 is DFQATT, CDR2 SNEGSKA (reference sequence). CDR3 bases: TGCAGTGCTAGAGGGGGCTCCGGACCCCTCTGGGGCTACAATGAGCAGTTCTTC. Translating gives CSARGGSGPLWGYNEQFF.

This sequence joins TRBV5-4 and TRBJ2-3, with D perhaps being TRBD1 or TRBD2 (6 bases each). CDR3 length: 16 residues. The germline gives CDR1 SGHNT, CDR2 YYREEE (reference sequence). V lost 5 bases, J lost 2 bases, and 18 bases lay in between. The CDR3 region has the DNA TGTGCCAGCAGGCCACGACTAGGGACAAACACAGATACGCAGTATTTT. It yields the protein CASRPRLGTNTDTQYF.

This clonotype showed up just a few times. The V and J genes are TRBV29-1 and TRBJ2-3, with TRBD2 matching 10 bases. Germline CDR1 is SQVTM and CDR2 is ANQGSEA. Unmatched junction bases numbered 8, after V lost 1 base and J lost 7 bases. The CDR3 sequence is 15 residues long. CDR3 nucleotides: TGCAGCGTTGAAGCTGGAGTGACTAGCGGGTATACGCAGTATTTT. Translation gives CSVEAGVTSGYTQYF.

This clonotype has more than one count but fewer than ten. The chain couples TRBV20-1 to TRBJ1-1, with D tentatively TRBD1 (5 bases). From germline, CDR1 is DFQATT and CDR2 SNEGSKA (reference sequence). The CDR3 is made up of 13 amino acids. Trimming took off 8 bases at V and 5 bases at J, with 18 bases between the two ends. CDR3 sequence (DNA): TGCAGTTGGGGGAGGGGAACGGAGACTGAAGCTTTCTTT. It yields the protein CSWGRGTETEAFF.

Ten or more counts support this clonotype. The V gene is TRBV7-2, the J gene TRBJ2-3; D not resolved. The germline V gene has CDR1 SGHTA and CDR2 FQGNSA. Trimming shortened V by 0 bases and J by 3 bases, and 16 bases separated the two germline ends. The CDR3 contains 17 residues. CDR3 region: CASSLAHRLHGTDTQYF. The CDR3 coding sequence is TGTGCCAGCAGCTTAGCGCATCGACTGCACGGGACAGATACGCAGTATTTT.

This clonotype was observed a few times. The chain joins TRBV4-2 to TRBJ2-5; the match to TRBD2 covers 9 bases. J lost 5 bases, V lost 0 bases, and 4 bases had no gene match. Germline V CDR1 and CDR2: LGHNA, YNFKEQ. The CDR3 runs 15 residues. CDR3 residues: CASSQDIAGEETQYF. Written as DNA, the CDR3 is TGTGCCAGCAGCCAAGACATAGCGGGAGAGGAGACCCAGTACTTC.

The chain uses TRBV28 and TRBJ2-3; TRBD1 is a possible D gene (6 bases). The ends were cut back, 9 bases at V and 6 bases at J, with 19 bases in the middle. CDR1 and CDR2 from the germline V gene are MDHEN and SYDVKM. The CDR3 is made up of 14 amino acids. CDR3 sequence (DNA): TGTGCCAGTACAGGGTCCAATTCGGGGGATACGCAGTATTTT. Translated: CASTGSNSGDTQYF.

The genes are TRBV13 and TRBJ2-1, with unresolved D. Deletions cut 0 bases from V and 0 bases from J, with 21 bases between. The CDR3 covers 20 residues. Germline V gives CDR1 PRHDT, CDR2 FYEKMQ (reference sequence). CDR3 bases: TGTGCCAGCAGCTTAGGTCGGGTCTGGGCGGCCCTGAGCTCCTACAATGAGCAGTTCTTC. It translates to CASSLGRVWAALSSYNEQFF.

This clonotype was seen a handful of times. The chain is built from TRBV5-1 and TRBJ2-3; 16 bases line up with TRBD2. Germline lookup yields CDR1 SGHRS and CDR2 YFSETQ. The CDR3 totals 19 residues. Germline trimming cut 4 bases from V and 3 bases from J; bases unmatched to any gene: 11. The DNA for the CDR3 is TGCGCCAGCAGCGCACCTCCGGGACTAGCGGGAGGGGGGACAGATACGCAGTATTTT. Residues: CASSAPPGLAGGGTDTQYF.

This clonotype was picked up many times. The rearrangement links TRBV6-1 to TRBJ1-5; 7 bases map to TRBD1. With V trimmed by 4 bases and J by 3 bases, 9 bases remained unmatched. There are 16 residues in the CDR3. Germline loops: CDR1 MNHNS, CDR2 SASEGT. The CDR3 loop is CASSVHEGTANQPQHF. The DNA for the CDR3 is TGTGCCAGCAGTGTTCACGAGGGGACAGCCAATCAGCCCCAGCATTTT.